These 30 T cell receptor beta chains came from one sample sequenced in a study of cytomegalovirus exposure and HLA in healthy donors. 13 Jbeta primers and 60 Vbeta primers were used for the PCR. Sequencing used immunoSEQ multiplex PCR; TCRdb keeps in-frame clones, though not all of them. Here the sample spans more than 90,000 clones, under 80% being singletons. The specimen was PBMCs. These receptors all stem from a man in his forties in good health and CMV-seropositive.

The CDR3 bases are TGTGCCAGCACAGACTACGCCTACGAGCAGTACTTC. It yields the protein CASTDYAYEQYF. The chain is built from TRBV28 and TRBJ2-7, with a tentative D call TRBD2 (5 bases). Germline V CDR1 and CDR2: MDHEN, SYDVKM. The V end lost 7 bases, the J end lost 2 bases, and 9 bases lay between the germline ends. The CDR3 has 12 residues.

This clone was observed once. DNA for the CDR3: TGCGCCAGCAGTACCCTAGCGGGAGGCCTGAACGAGCAGTACTTC. This translates into CASSTLAGGLNEQYF. The chain carries TRBV10-2 and TRBJ2-7, with 11 bases fitting TRBD2. There are 15 residues in the CDR3. The germline gives CDR1 WSHSY, CDR2 SAAADI. J gave up 5 bases and V 5 bases, and 8 bases lay outside the gene matches.

This clone was seen a handful of times. The rearrangement links TRBV19 to TRBJ2-1; 7 bases agree with TRBD2. This CDR3 is built from 16 residues. Losses at the gene ends were 3 bases for V and 5 bases for J; bases not matched to a gene: 10. The germline V gene has CDR1 LNHDA and CDR2 SQIVND (reference sequence). The CDR3 DNA sequence: TGTGCCAGTAGTATGGACCTAGCGGTGGGGGACAATGAGCAGTTCTTC. This codes for CASSMDLAVGDNEQFF.

The chain couples TRBV5-4 to TRBJ1-2, with D maybe TRBD1 (5 bases). Germline V gene lookup returns CDR1 SGHNT and CDR2 YYREEE (reference sequence). The CDR3 consists of 12 residues. V was cut by 6 bases and J by 5 bases, with 11 bases left in between. The CDR3 is CASKGAAYGYTF. CDR3 nucleotides: TGTGCCAGCAAAGGGGCAGCATATGGCTACACCTTC.

The chain carries TRBV4-1 and TRBJ2-3; tentatively, D is TRBD2 (5 bases). Trimming left V 1 base short and J 5 bases short, with 10 bases between. Germline loops: CDR1 MGHRA, CDR2 YSYEKL. This CDR3 contains 14 residues. The CDR3 sequence: CASSQGGFGDTQYF. The CDR3 DNA follows: TGCGCCAGCAGCCAAGGAGGGTTTGGAGATACGCAGTATTTT.

The chain couples TRBV19 to TRBJ1-5; D might be TRBD1 (5 bases). Germline V gene sequence: CDR1 LNHDA, CDR2 SQIVND (reference sequence). The CDR3 loop spans 16 amino acids. V lost 3 bases and J lost 2, with 14 bases in between. The chain's CDR3 is CASSIRPREGNQPQHF. DNA of the CDR3: TGTGCCAGTAGTATTCGCCCCAGGGAGGGCAATCAGCCCCAGCATTTT.

The V and J genes are TRBV5-1 and TRBJ1-1, with 8 nucleotides matching TRBD1. V lost 3 bases and J lost 5; bases outside the gene matches: 9. CDR3 length equals 15 residues. Per germline, CDR1 SGHRS and CDR2 YFSETQ. CDR3 loop: CASSSNGQGITEAFF. The CDR3 DNA reads TGCGCCAGCAGCTCCAATGGACAGGGTATAACTGAAGCTTTCTTT.

The J gene is TRBJ2-2, the V gene TRBV2; unclear D gene. The CDR3 runs to 17 residues. Germline lookup yields CDR1 SNHLY and CDR2 FYNNEI. Trimming shortened V by 0 bases and J by 4 bases, and 15 bases separated the two germline ends. This CDR3 reads CASSEAASEQLTGELFF. The CDR3 DNA follows: TGTGCCAGCAGTGAAGCAGCATCGGAGCAGCTCACCGGGGAGCTGTTTTTT. The full variable domain, its missing parts supplied by reference TRBV2 and TRBJ2-2, is EPEVTQTPSHQVTQMGQEVILRCVPISNHLYFYWYRQILGQKVEFLVSFYNNEISEKSEIFDDQFSVERPDGSNFTLKIRSTKLEDSAMYFCASSEAASEQLTGELFFGEGSRLTVL.

The chain carries TRBV4-3 and TRBJ1-1; unclear D gene. CDR1 is LGHNA and CDR2 is YSLEER in the germline V gene. This CDR3 has 15 amino acids. With 1 base removed from V and 6 bases from J, the gap between germline ends came to 15 bases. The CDR3 loop reads CASSQAPGGSAEAFF. CDR3 bases: TGCGCCAGCAGCCAAGCCCCAGGCGGGAGCGCTGAAGCTTTCTTT.

The V gene is TRBV18, the J gene TRBJ2-7; 7 bases match TRBD2. The CDR3 sequence is 15 residues long. The germline gives CDR1 KGHSH, CDR2 LQKENI. The ends lost 2 bases at V and 2 bases at J; junction bases unmatched: 6. Written as DNA, the CDR3 is TGTGCCAGCTCACCATCCGGACTAGGAGCCTACGAGCAGTACTTC. Protein: CASSPSGLGAYEQYF.

The V and J genes are TRBV11-3 and TRBJ2-7; D is undetermined. This CDR3 comprises 15 residues. The germline V and J ends were trimmed by 2 bases and 3 bases, with 14 bases remaining between them. The germline V gene has CDR1 SGHNT and CDR2 YENEEA. CDR3 DNA sequence: TGTGCCAGCAGCTTATCCAGGCCGTACCTCTACGAGCAGTACTTC. Its protein is CASSLSRPYLYEQYF.

The J gene is TRBJ2-3, the V gene TRBV4-1; TRBD2 aligns across 9 bases. V shed 2 bases, J shed 6 bases, and the junction held 12 bases outside the gene matches. The CDR3 totals 17 residues. Germline loops: CDR1 MGHRA, CDR2 YSYEKL. The CDR3 loop reads CASSQPLLRGGADTQYF. The CDR3 DNA follows: TGCGCCAGCAGCCAACCACTACTCCGCGGGGGGGCGGATACGCAGTATTTT.

This sequence joins TRBV27 and TRBJ2-3, with TRBD2 identical over 11 bases. V shed 5 bases, J shed 1 base, and the junction held 29 bases outside the gene matches. CDR3 length: 24 amino acids. In germline, CDR1 is MNHEY, CDR2 SMNVEV (reference sequence). This CDR3 reads CASSTRSGALAGGLYKSGTDTQYF. In nucleotides, the CDR3 is TGTGCCAGCAGTACCCGCTCCGGGGCTCTAGCGGGAGGACTCTATAAAAGTGGCACAGATACGCAGTATTTT.

The chain links TRBV5-1 to TRBJ2-3; maybe TRBD2 (6 bases). Trimming cost V 0 bases and J 6 bases, with 8 bases left between them. From germline, CDR1 is SGHRS and CDR2 YFSETQ. This CDR3 comprises 13 residues. CDR3: CASSLVGRDTQYF. CDR3 coding DNA: TGCGCCAGCAGCTTGGTGGGGAGGGATACGCAGTATTTT.

A note on this clone: Sequence at one end of the junction differs from germline and may be a read error. J is TRBJ2-7 and V is TRBV9; D not resolved. Germline loops: CDR1 SGDLS, CDR2 YYNGEE. The CDR3 runs to 15 residues. The CDR3 sequence: CASSVGASSSCEQYF. Written as DNA, the CDR3 is TGTGCCAGCAGCGTAGGGGCTTCCTCCTCCTGCGAGCAGTACTTC.

This clone was counted a few times. This rearrangement joins TRBV7-3 to TRBJ2-1; D ambiguous. Looked up from germline, CDR1 is SGHTA and CDR2 is FQGTGA. Trimming took off 7 bases at V and 2 bases at J, with 9 bases between the two ends. The CDR3 runs to 13 residues. The CDR3 loop reads CASNWPPYNEQFF. CDR3 in DNA: TGTGCCAGCAATTGGCCTCCCTACAATGAGCAGTTCTTC. The full variable domain, in which reference TRBV7-3 and TRBJ2-1 provide the parts outside the CDR3, is GAGVSQTPSNKVTEKGKYVELRCDPISGHTALYWYRQSLGQGPEFLIYFQGTGAADDSGLPNDRFFAVRPEGSVSTLKIQRTERGDSAVYLCASNWPPYNEQFFGPGTRLTVL.

CDR3 sequence (DNA): TGTGCCAGCAGCCCTAGGGGGCTAGGGACTAGCGGGAGGGCTGGGGAGCAGTACTTC. Its translation is CASSPRGLGTSGRAGEQYF. This sequence joins TRBV11-2 and TRBJ2-5, with 16 bases fitting TRBD2. In germline, CDR1 is SGHAT, CDR2 FQNNGV. Germline trimming cut 5 bases from V and 11 bases from J; bases unmatched to any gene: 20. This CDR3 comprises 19 residues.

This chain uses TRBV29-1 with TRBJ2-3; TRBD1 matches 7 bases. Germline V gives CDR1 SQVTM, CDR2 ANQGSEA. The CDR3 is made up of 12 amino acids. Trimming at V came to 6 bases and at J to 3 bases, leaving 3 bases not matched to a gene. The CDR3: CSVRQGTDTQYF. In DNA, the CDR3 is TGCAGCGTGCGACAGGGTACAGATACGCAGTATTTT.

The chain carries TRBV6-6 and TRBJ1-1; 7 bases line up with TRBD1. Trimming cost V 10 bases and J 1 base; bases outside gene matches: 6. This CDR3 is 13 amino acids long. The V gene's germline CDR1 is MNHNY and CDR2 SVGAGI (reference sequence). The CDR3 DNA reads TGTGCCATCGACAGGGAAAAGAACACTGAAGCTTTCTTT. Translating gives CAIDREKNTEAFF.

The V gene is TRBV15, the J gene TRBJ2-3; D possibly corresponds to TRBD2 (5 bases). Germline CDR1 and CDR2: LNHNV and YYDKDF (reference sequence). Trimming took off 1 base at V and 2 bases at J, with 13 bases between the two ends. This CDR3 has 16 amino acids. CDR3 coding DNA: TGTGCCACCAGCAGAGTCGACTACGACTACACAGATACGCAGTATTTT. This codes for CATSRVDYDYTDTQYF.

The chain links TRBV28 to TRBJ1-4; no reliable D call. The CDR3 covers 13 residues. The germline CDR1 and CDR2 sequences are MDHEN and SYDVKM. Trimming pared 2 bases from V and 3 bases from J, leaving 4 bases between. CDR3 sequence reads: CASSLGPNEKLFF. In nucleotides, the CDR3 is TGTGCCAGCAGTTTAGGGCCTAATGAAAAACTGTTTTTT.

This clone was seen a handful of times. The V call is TRBV7-8, the J call TRBJ2-7; a weak D match, TRBD2 (7 bases). This CDR3 has 15 amino acids. The germline gives CDR1 SGHVS, CDR2 FQNEAQ. Between the trimmed V and J ends, which lost 3 bases and 3 bases, there was a span of 15 bases. CDR3 residues: CASSLGAGEGYEQYF. The CDR3 region has the DNA TGTGCCAGCAGCTTGGGGGCGGGAGAGGGCTACGAGCAGTACTTC.

CDR3 region: CSIRDTPYTEAFF. CDR3 nucleotides: TGCAGCATCCGGGACACCCCCTACACTGAAGCTTTCTTT. The genes are TRBV29-1 and TRBJ1-1; a possible D gene is TRBD1 (6 bases). Germline V CDR1 and CDR2: SQVTM, ANQGSEA. CDR3 length: 13 amino acids. The V end lost 8 bases, the J end lost 3 bases, and 16 bases lay between the germline ends.

V gene TRBV28 combines with J gene TRBJ2-2, with D maybe TRBD1 (6 bases). The CDR3 consists of 17 residues. The V gene's germline CDR1 is MDHEN and CDR2 SYDVKM. Trimming took 5 bases from V and 0 from J, leaving 16 bases between them. Here the CDR3 DNA reads TGTGCCAGCAGTGCCTCTCTGGGGGCTTCGAACACCGGGGAGCTGTTTTTT. Its protein product is CASSASLGASNTGELFF.

The chain employs TRBV2 and TRBJ2-7, with 8 positions matching TRBD1. The V segment lost 6 bases and the J segment 12 bases; nucleotides outside the gene matches: 7. This CDR3 contains 11 residues. In germline, CDR1 is SNHLY, CDR2 FYNNEI. As DNA, the CDR3 is TGTGCCAGCAGCCGACAGGGGATTATGTACTTC. Encoded protein: CASSRQGIMYF.

CDR3 in amino acids: CASSLNLAGGPYEQYF. DNA of the CDR3: TGTGCCAGCAGCTTAAATCTAGCGGGAGGCCCTTACGAGCAGTACTTC. This chain uses TRBV7-9 with TRBJ2-7, with 11 nucleotides matching TRBD2. CDR1 SEHNR and CDR2 FQNEAQ come from the germline V gene (reference sequence). Trimming took 2 bases from V and 4 from J; bases not matched to a gene: 7. The CDR3 runs 16 residues.

The V gene is TRBV15, the J gene TRBJ2-5; D might be TRBD2 (6 bases). From germline, CDR1 is LNHNV and CDR2 YYDKDF (reference sequence). The V and J ends lost 6 bases and 2 bases respectively, with 16 bases between them. The CDR3 runs to 15 residues. CDR3 DNA: TGTGCCACCAGGCTGGCCAGCGGGTTACAAGAGACCCAGTACTTC. It codes for CATRLASGLQETQYF.

V and J are TRBV2 and TRBJ2-7, with TRBD1 identical over 7 bases. The CDR3 extends over 16 amino acids. CDR1 and CDR2 from the germline V gene are SNHLY and FYNNEI. Unmatched junction bases numbered 9, after V lost 4 bases and J lost 0 bases. The CDR3 loop reads CASSGRLTGVSYEQYF. CDR3 nucleotide sequence: TGTGCCAGCAGTGGCCGCCTCACAGGGGTCTCCTACGAGCAGTACTTC.

V and J are TRBV7-3 and TRBJ2-2, with D possibly TRBD2 on 5 matching bases. The V end lost 7 bases, the J end lost 7 bases, and 16 bases lay between the germline ends. CDR3 size: 14 residues. Germline CDR1 is SGHTA and CDR2 is FQGTGA. CDR3 coding DNA: TGTGCCAGCACCTCGGGGAGCGGAGGCGGGGAGCTGTTTTTT. Protein: CASTSGSGGGELFF.

The rearrangement links TRBV19 to TRBJ1-1; perhaps TRBD1 as D (5 bases). V was cut by 3 bases and J by 3 bases, with 14 bases left in between. CDR3 length: 15 residues. CDR1 is LNHDA and CDR2 is SQIVND in the germline V gene (reference sequence). In DNA, the CDR3 is TGTGCCAGTAGTATGACATCCGCGGGGGACACTGAAGCTTTCTTT. It encodes CASSMTSAGDTEAFF.